Below, 12 T cell receptor beta chains from the same sample are listed, as sequenced in a study of blood T cells in healthy people across ages. Primers used in a second PCR of roughly 6 to 12 cycles were a sample-barcoded 5' primer and a J-beta primer mix. TCRdb reprocessed the 5' RACE reads via MiXCR and lists one record per CDR3 protein. The table shows approximately 810,000 distinct CDR3 sequences, with around 28% occurring only once. Sequences were obtained from blood. The receptors stem from a woman aged 80 or over in good health.

The gene calls are TRBV27 and TRBJ1-6; no firm D call. V dropped 5 bases and J dropped 9 bases, with 17 bases sitting between them. The CDR3 has 15 residues. Germline CDR1 is MNHEY and CDR2 is SMNVEV (reference sequence). The CDR3 DNA reads TGTGCCAGCAGTCTAGTCGACACGAGATCTTCACCCCTCCACTTT. Its translation: CASSLVDTRSSPLHF.

There are a few counts of this clonotype. The V gene is TRBV2, the J gene TRBJ1-5; D not resolved. This CDR3 is 13 amino acids long. The V gene's germline CDR1 is SNHLY and CDR2 FYNNEI. The V and J ends lost 4 bases and 4 bases respectively, with 8 bases between them. The CDR3 nucleotides read TGTGCCAGCAGTGTCAATAGAAATCAGCCCCAGCATTTT. Amino acid sequence: CASSVNRNQPQHF.

This clonotype was recorded many times. This rearrangement joins TRBV9 to TRBJ2-3, with D unresolved. This CDR3 region has 14 residues. Germline V gives CDR1 SGDLS, CDR2 YYNGEE. Trimming pared 3 bases from V and 11 bases from J, leaving 19 bases between. The CDR3 reads CASSGNPLGGEQYF. Here the CDR3 DNA reads TGTGCCAGCAGCGGAAACCCCTTGGGTGGGGAGCAGTATTTT.

This clonotype was observed at least ten times. The chain recombines TRBV7-2 with TRBJ2-3, with 11 bases fitting TRBD2. CDR3 length: 16 amino acids. CDR1 SGHTA and CDR2 FQGNSA come from the germline V gene. V dropped 5 bases and J dropped 1; count of bases not matched to a gene: 5. The CDR3, as DNA: TGTGCCAGCAGCGTGCCGGGACTAGCGGGCACAGATACGCAGTATTTT. Its translation is CASSVPGLAGTDTQYF.

This clonotype was detected many times. The V gene is TRBV12-3 or TRBV12-4, the J gene TRBJ1-5; D is possibly TRBD1 (5 bases). This CDR3 is built from 16 residues. The V gene lost 8 bases and the J gene lost 2 bases, with 19 bases spanning the gap. The CDR3 DNA is TGTGCCAGCGCTTCCGTGGGGCTGTATGGCAATCAGCCCCAGCATTTT. This encodes CASASVGLYGNQPQHF.

For this clonotype: A much larger clone differs from this one at a single base, so this may be a read error. CDR3 sequence: CAGSLARLAGPTDTQYF. In DNA, the CDR3 is TGTGCCGGCAGCTTAGCGCGTCTGGCGGGGCCCACAGATACGCAGTATTTT. The V gene is TRBV7-2, the J gene TRBJ2-3; D might be TRBD2 (6 bases). Germline assignment: CDR1 SGHTA and CDR2 FQGNSA. CDR3 length: 17 amino acids.

This clonotype was seen a handful of times. It may be a read error: a sequence one base away is much more abundant. The J gene is TRBJ2-3, the V gene TRBV9; D uncertain. Trimming removed 0 bases from V and 5 bases from J, with 4 bases in between. This CDR3 has 12 amino acids. The V gene's germline CDR1 is SGDLS and CDR2 YYNGEE. The CDR3 DNA sequence: TGTGCCAGCAGCGTAGAGGAAGATACGCAGTATTTT. Its protein product is CASSVEEDTQYF.

J is TRBJ1-5 and V is TRBV2; D unclear. Trimming removed 2 bases from V and 3 bases from J, with 14 bases in between. Per germline, CDR1 SNHLY and CDR2 FYNNEI. The CDR3 extends over 16 amino acids. The CDR3 DNA follows: TGTGCCAGCAGTGAACGGAAATACGGGGACAATCAGCCCCAGCATTTT. It codes for CASSERKYGDNQPQHF.

This clonotype showed up many times. This rearrangement joins TRBV3-1 to TRBJ2-1, with 10 nucleotides matching TRBD2. Germline CDR1 reads LGHDT; CDR2 reads YNNKEL (reference sequence). The V segment lost 1 base and the J segment 3 bases; nucleotides outside the gene matches: 9. The CDR3 is 18 amino acids. The CDR3 reads CASSQGSGGVLFYNEQFF. Here the CDR3 DNA reads TGTGCCAGCAGCCAAGGAAGCGGGGGGGTACTTTTCTACAATGAGCAGTTCTTC.

This clonotype was counted ten times or more. The chain employs TRBV12-3 or TRBV12-4 and TRBJ1-5; D not resolved. The V gene lost 11 bases and the J gene lost 0 bases, with 11 bases spanning the gap. The CDR3 is 13 amino acids. CDR3 region: CASGRNSNQPQHF. CDR3 bases: TGTGCCTCAGGAAGGAATAGCAATCAGCCCCAGCATTTT.

In its sample, this clonotype was seen once. The CDR3 protein is CASSLVAGRQLGNEQFF. The CDR3 DNA sequence: TGTGCCAGCAGCTTGGTCGCGGGGCGGCAGCTAGGCAATGAGCAGTTCTTC. The V and J genes are TRBV5-5 and TRBJ2-1, with D possibly matching TRBD2 (6 bases). The V gene lost 0 bases and the J gene lost 6 bases, with 19 bases spanning the gap. This CDR3 contains 17 residues. Germline loops: CDR1 SGHKS, CDR2 YYEKEE (reference sequence). The full variable domain, in which reference TRBV5-5 and TRBJ2-1 provide the parts outside the CDR3, is DAGVTQSPTHLIKTRGQQVTLRCSPISGHKSVSWYQQVLGQGPQFIFQYYEKEERGRGNFPDRFSARQFPNYSSELNVNALLLGDSALYLCASSLVAGRQLGNEQFFGPGTRLTVL.

This clonotype came up a few times. The chain employs TRBV9 and TRBJ1-2, with no clear D. The germline V gene has CDR1 SGDLS and CDR2 YYNGEE. Trimming shortened V by 4 bases and J by 6 bases, and 16 bases separated the two germline ends. The CDR3 covers 14 residues. The CDR3 loop reads CASSSSVAPDGYTF. The DNA for the CDR3 is TGTGCCAGCAGCTCTTCCGTGGCCCCGGATGGCTACACCTTC. Full variable domain (remainder filled in from reference TRBV9 and TRBJ1-2): DSGVTQTPKHLITATGQRVTLRCSPRSGDLSVYWYQQSLDQGLQFLIQYYNGEERAKGNILERFSAQQFPDLHSELNLSSLELGDSALYFCASSSSVAPDGYTFGSGTRLTVV.